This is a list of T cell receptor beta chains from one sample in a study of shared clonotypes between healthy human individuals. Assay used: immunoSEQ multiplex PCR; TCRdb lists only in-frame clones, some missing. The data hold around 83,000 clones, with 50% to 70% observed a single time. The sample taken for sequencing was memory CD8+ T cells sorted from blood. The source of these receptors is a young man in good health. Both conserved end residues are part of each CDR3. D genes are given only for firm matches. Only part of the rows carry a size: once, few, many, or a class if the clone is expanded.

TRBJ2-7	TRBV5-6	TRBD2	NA	CASSPELASSSYEQYF	TGTGCCAGCAGCCCAGAACTAGCGTCAAGCTCCTACGAGCAGTACTTC
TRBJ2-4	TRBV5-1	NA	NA	CASSDRQGQNIQYF	TGCGCCAGCAGCGACCGACAAGGCCAAAACATTCAGTACTTC
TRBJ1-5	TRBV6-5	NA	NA	CASSSDRSNQPQHF	TGTGCCAGCAGCTCCGACAGAAGCAATCAGCCCCAGCATTTT
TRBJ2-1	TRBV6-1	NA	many	CASSEESGGRDEQFF	TGTGCCAGCAGTGAAGAAAGCGGAGGGCGGGATGAGCAGTTCTTC
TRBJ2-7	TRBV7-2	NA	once	CASSLDASGIGGLYEQYF	TGTGCCAGCAGCTTAGACGCGTCCGGAATTGGGGGTCTCTACGAGCAGTACTTC
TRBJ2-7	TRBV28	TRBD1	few	CASSLSRQGAYEQYF	TGTGCCAGCAGTTTATCACGACAGGGGGCTTACGAGCAGTACTTC
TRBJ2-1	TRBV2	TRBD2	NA	CASSGPGLAGHNEQFF	TGTGCCAGCAGTGGACCGGGACTAGCGGGTCACAATGAGCAGTTCTTC
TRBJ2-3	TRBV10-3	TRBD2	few	CAIQRDNTDTQYF	TGTGCCATCCAGCGGGATAACACAGATACGCAGTATTTT
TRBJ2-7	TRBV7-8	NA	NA	CASSLAYEGSYEQYF	TGTGCCAGCAGCTTAGCGTACGAGGGCTCCTACGAGCAGTACTTC
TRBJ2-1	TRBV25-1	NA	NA	CASSPRGEGHNEQFF	TGTGCCAGCAGTCCGAGGGGGGAGGGCCACAATGAGCAGTTCTTC
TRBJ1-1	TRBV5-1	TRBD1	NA	CASSRGQQNTEAFF	TGCGCCAGCAGCCGGGGACAGCAAAACACTGAAGCTTTCTTT
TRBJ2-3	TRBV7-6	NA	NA	CASSLTAAESTDTQYF	TGTGCCAGCAGCCTCACCGCGGCGGAGAGCACAGATACGCAGTATTTT
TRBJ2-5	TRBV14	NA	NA	CASSPLGALGETQYF	TGTGCCAGCAGCCCCCTAGGGGCGCTAGGAGAGACCCAGTACTTC
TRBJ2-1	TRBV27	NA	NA	CASSSVPGSSYNEQFF	TGTGCCAGCAGTTCCGTCCCTGGTAGCTCCTACAATGAGCAGTTCTTC
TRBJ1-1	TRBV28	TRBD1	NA	CASSTYDRGRINTEAFF	TGTGCCAGCAGTACCTACGACAGGGGGCGCATCAACACTGAAGCTTTCTTT
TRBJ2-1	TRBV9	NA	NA	CASSAGTLGSNEQFF	TGTGCCAGCAGCGCGGGGACACTCGGGAGCAATGAGCAGTTCTTC
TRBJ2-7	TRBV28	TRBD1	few	CASSRDRSYEQYF	TGTGCCAGCAGCCGGGACAGAAGCTACGAGCAGTACTTC
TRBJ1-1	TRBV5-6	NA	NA	CASSWYSNTEAFF	TGTGCCAGCAGCTGGTACTCGAACACTGAAGCTTTCTTT
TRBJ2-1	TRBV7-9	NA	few	CASSPKTAYNEQFF	TGTGCCAGCAGCCCCAAAACTGCCTACAATGAGCAGTTCTTC
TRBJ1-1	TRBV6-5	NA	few	CASRSQNTEAFF	TGTGCCAGCAGGTCCCAGAACACTGAAGCTTTCTTT
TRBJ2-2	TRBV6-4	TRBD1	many	CASSAGQSNTGELFF	TGTGCCAGCAGTGCGGGACAGAGCAACACCGGGGAGCTGTTTTTT
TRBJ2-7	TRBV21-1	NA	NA	CASSKLGKIKYYEQYF	TGTGCCAGCAGCAAATTAGGCAAAATAAAATACTACGAGCAGTACTTC
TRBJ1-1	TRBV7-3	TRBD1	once	CASSLLGGTMNTEAFF	TGTGCCAGCAGCTTATTAGGGGGCACCATGAACACTGAAGCTTTCTTT
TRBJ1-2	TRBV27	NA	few	CASSRGQIYGYTF	TGTGCCAGCAGTCGCGGACAGATCTATGGCTACACCTTC
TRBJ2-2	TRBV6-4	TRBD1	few	CASSDGQGDTGELFF	TGTGCCAGCAGTGACGGACAGGGGGACACCGGGGAGCTGTTTTTT
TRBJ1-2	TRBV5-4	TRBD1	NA	CASSSRTGVGGYTF	TGTGCCAGCAGCTCCCGGACAGGGGTTGGTGGCTACACCTTC
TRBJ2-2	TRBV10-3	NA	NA	CAISDKIGNTGELFF	TGTGCCATCAGTGACAAGATCGGGAACACCGGGGAGCTGTTTTTT
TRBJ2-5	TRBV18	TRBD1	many	CASSLGTGETQYF	TGTGCCAGCTCACTCGGGACAGGCGAGACCCAGTACTTC
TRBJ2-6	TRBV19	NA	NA	CASSLTGSGANVLTF	TGTGCCAGTAGCCTTACAGGGTCCGGGGCCAACGTCCTGACTTTC
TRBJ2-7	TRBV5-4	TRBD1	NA	CASSPGTGPIDEQYF	TGTGCCAGCAGCCCCGGGACAGGGCCTATCGACGAGCAGTACTTC
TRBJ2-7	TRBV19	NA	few	CASSTWTDEYNEQYF	TGTGCCAGTAGTACCTGGACAGATGAGTACAACGAGCAGTACTTC
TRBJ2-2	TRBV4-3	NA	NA	CASSQDIGDTGELFF	TGCGCCAGCAGCCAAGATATAGGGGACACCGGGGAGCTGTTTTTT
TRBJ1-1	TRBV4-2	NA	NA	CASSQGQDGGAEAFF	TGTGCCAGCAGCCAAGGTCAGGACGGCGGGGCTGAAGCTTTCTTT
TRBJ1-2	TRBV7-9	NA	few	CASSLVVSWTAYGYTF	TGTGCCAGCAGCTTAGTCGTAAGTTGGACAGCCTATGGCTACACCTTC
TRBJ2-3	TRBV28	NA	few	CASLRGGGSRTDTQYF	TGTGCCAGCCTGAGGGGGGGAGGTTCCCGCACAGATACGCAGTATTTT
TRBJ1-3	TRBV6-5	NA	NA	CASGRSGNTIYF	TGTGCCAGCGGGAGGTCTGGAAACACCATATATTTT
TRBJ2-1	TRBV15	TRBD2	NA	CATSGGRTSGESSYNEQFF	TGTGCCACCAGCGGGGGTAGGACTAGCGGGGAAAGCTCCTACAATGAGCAGTTCTTC